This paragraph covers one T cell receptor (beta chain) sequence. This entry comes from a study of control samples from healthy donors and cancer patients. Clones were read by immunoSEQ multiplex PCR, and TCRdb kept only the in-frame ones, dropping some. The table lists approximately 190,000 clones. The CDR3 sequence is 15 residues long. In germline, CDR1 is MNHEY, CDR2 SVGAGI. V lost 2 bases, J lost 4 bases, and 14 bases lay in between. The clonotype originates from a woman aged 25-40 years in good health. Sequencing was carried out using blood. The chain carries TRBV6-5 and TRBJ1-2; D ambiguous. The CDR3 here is CASSYGLTEPYGYTF. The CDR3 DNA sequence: TGTGCCAGCAGTTACGGTCTGACGGAACCCTATGGCTACACCTTC.